This entry lists 26 T cell receptor beta chains sequenced from one sample in a study of blood T cell repertoires in COVID-19. Measured with immunoSEQ multiplex PCR; TCRdb has only the in-frame clones, and not every one. Of about 98,000 clones listed, around 75% were seen once; the top ten hold roughly a quarter. Sequencing was carried out using peripheral blood. These receptors all come from a man in his 70s with acute or convalescent COVID-19.

This clone was detected a few times. The chain has TRBV28 and TRBJ1-5; 11 bases are a match to TRBD1. CDR3 length: 13 amino acids. CDR1 is MDHEN and CDR2 is SYDVKM in the germline V gene. V was clipped by 8 bases and J by 7 bases; unmatched bases: 4. Written as DNA, the CDR3 is TGTGCCAGCTTGGGACAGGGGGTCCAGCCCCAGCATTTT. Its translation is CASLGQGVQPQHF.

The genes are TRBV4-1 and TRBJ2-3; TRBD2 agrees at 10 bases. Trimming at V came to 3 bases and at J to 0 bases, leaving 15 bases not matched to a gene. From germline, CDR1 is MGHRA and CDR2 YSYEKL. The CDR3 length is 20 residues. Written as DNA, the CDR3 is TGCGCCAGCAGCCACCCGGGACTAGCGAAAACTTCCACTAGCACAGATACGCAGTATTTT. Its protein product is CASSHPGLAKTSTSTDTQYF.

This clone was observed a single time. The chain carries TRBV5-1 and TRBJ1-4; a weak D match, TRBD1 (6 bases). The CDR3 contains 15 residues. Trimming pared 2 bases from V and 6 bases from J, leaving 14 bases between. The germline V gene has CDR1 SGHRS and CDR2 YFSETQ. In DNA form, the CDR3 reads TGCGCCAGCAGCTTCCGAGGGGGTCAGGATGAAAAACTGTTTTTT. It is translated as CASSFRGGQDEKLFF.

The table lists this clone with a few counts. This chain connects TRBV19 to TRBJ2-7; D is uncertain. This CDR3 spans 13 amino acids. In germline, CDR1 is LNHDA, CDR2 SQIVND (reference sequence). Trimming removed 3 bases from V and 5 bases from J, with 11 bases in between. DNA of the CDR3: TGTGCCAGTAGTATTCGAGAGCCCGACGAGCAGTACTTC. Protein sequence: CASSIREPDEQYF.

The chain carries TRBV10-3 and TRBJ2-3; the match to TRBD2 covers 9 bases. The length of the CDR3 is 14 residues. V was pared by 7 bases and J by 3 bases, with 5 bases of the junction left unmatched. The V gene's germline CDR1 is ENHRY and CDR2 SYGVKD. CDR3 sequence reads: CAITRTSATDTQYF. The DNA for the CDR3 is TGTGCCATCACTAGGACTAGCGCAACAGATACGCAGTATTTT.

The chain has TRBV24-1 and TRBJ1-5, with 8 bases lining up with TRBD1. With V trimmed by 6 bases and J by 5 bases, 5 bases remained unmatched. The germline gives CDR1 KGHDR, CDR2 SFDVKD. This CDR3 comprises 14 residues. The CDR3, as DNA: TGTGCCACCAGTAGACAGGGGAGTCATCAGCCCCAGCATTTT. Translating gives CATSRQGSHQPQHF.

V is TRBV4-2 and J is TRBJ2-5, with 7 bases identical to TRBD1. The CDR3 has 16 residues. V shed 0 bases, J shed 1 base, and the junction held 5 bases outside the gene matches. CDR1 and CDR2 (germline): LGHNA, YNFKEQ. The CDR3 DNA reads as TGTGCCAGCAGCCAAGATGGGGCAGGGGGCCAAGAGACCCAGTACTTC. Amino acid sequence: CASSQDGAGGQETQYF.

This clone showed up just once. The chain links TRBV5-1 to TRBJ2-3, with a weak D call TRBD2 (6 bases). V lost 4 bases and J 1 base, leaving 13 bases between the germline ends. The CDR3 runs to 15 residues. Germline CDR1 is SGHRS and CDR2 is YFSETQ. CDR3 sequence (DNA): TGCGCCAGCAGCGGGGGGACCGTTCGCACAGATACGCAGTATTTT. As protein: CASSGGTVRTDTQYF.

This clone was observed a handful of times. V is TRBV6-5 and J is TRBJ1-1; no reliable D call. Germline V gene data show CDR1 as MNHEY and CDR2 as SVGAGI. The CDR3 extends over 10 amino acids. With 8 bases removed from V and 1 base from J, the gap between germline ends came to 2 bases. DNA for the CDR3: TGTGCCAGCCGGAACACTGAAGCTTTCTTT. The encoded protein is CASRNTEAFF.

This rearrangement joins TRBV11-3 to TRBJ2-1, with a weak D call TRBD1 (5 bases). The CDR3 loop spans 15 amino acids. V lost 1 base to trimming and J lost 5 bases, with 12 bases between them. Germline V gives CDR1 SGHNT, CDR2 YENEEA. As DNA, the CDR3 is TGTGCCAGCAGCTTAGGAGCAGGGAATAACAATGAGCAGTTCTTC. Encoded protein: CASSLGAGNNNEQFF.

This chain joins TRBV19 and TRBJ2-6, with a possible D match to TRBD2 (6 bases). V shed 1 base and J shed 4 bases, with 14 bases lying between them. CDR3 length: 17 residues. The germline gives CDR1 LNHDA, CDR2 SQIVND (reference sequence). The CDR3 DNA reads TGTGCCAGTAGTATAGGAGGAGGGTACCCCGGGGCCAACGTCCTGACTTTC. Residues: CASSIGGGYPGANVLTF.

This clone has just one count. V usage is TRBV27 and J usage is TRBJ2-3; TRBD2 agrees at 9 bases. The trim removed 5 bases at V and 3 bases at J, leaving 12 bases unmatched. Looked up from germline, CDR1 is MNHEY and CDR2 is SMNVEV (reference sequence). This CDR3 is built from 17 residues. This CDR3 reads CASSPRAPSGNTDTQYF. Written as DNA, the CDR3 is TGTGCCAGCAGTCCTAGGGCACCTAGCGGGAATACAGATACGCAGTATTTT.

The V call is TRBV2, the J call TRBJ2-1; 11 nucleotides agree with TRBD2. The germline V gene encodes CDR1 SNHLY and CDR2 FYNNEI. The CDR3 has 18 amino acids. J gave up 6 bases and V 9 bases, and 19 bases lay outside the gene matches. The CDR3 coding sequence is TGTGCCAGTACCTTGAGAACTAGCGGGAGAGGGGGGGTCAATGAGCAGTTCTTC. It encodes CASTLRTSGRGGVNEQFF.

V and J are TRBV4-1 and TRBJ2-1; 7 bases line up with TRBD2. Germline V gene lookup returns CDR1 MGHRA and CDR2 YSYEKL. Trimming took 0 bases from V and 9 from J; bases not matched to a gene: 11. This CDR3 region has 16 residues. The DNA for the CDR3 is TGCGCCAGCAGCCAAGAGGTATCGGGAGGAAACGGTGAGCAGTTCTTC. Translation: CASSQEVSGGNGEQFF.

The chain recombines TRBV30 with TRBJ2-3, with D possibly matching TRBD1 (5 bases). This CDR3 contains 15 residues. Germline V gene lookup returns CDR1 GTSNPN and CDR2 SVGIG (reference sequence). Trimming removed 1 base from V and 4 bases from J, with 15 bases in between. CDR3 sequence reads: CAWSEKGLSADTQYF. In DNA, the CDR3 is TGTGCCTGGAGTGAAAAGGGGTTATCGGCAGATACGCAGTATTTT.

The chain links TRBV5-4 to TRBJ2-7, with 8 bases that match TRBD1. Germline loops: CDR1 SGHNT, CDR2 YYREEE (reference sequence). V trimming: 4 bases; J trimming: 4 bases; junction bases outside the gene matches: 7. CDR3 length: 14 residues. This CDR3 is CASSATGGPYEQYF. The CDR3, as DNA: TGTGCCAGCAGCGCCACAGGGGGGCCTTACGAGCAGTACTTC.

The V and J genes are TRBV7-8 and TRBJ2-7; no clear D. Germline-derived CDR1 and CDR2 are SGHVS and FQNEAQ. The CDR3 has 16 residues. V was shortened by 0 bases and J by 0 bases, with 12 bases between the two germline ends. CDR3 amino acids: CASSLAAVSSSYEQYF. The CDR3 DNA follows: TGTGCCAGCAGCTTAGCGGCTGTCTCAAGCTCCTACGAGCAGTACTTC.

The rearrangement uses TRBV28 and TRBJ2-7, with TRBD2 matching 10 bases. CDR3 size: 14 residues. The V gene end was trimmed by 3 bases and the J gene end by 6 bases; junction bases not matched to a gene: 5. CDR1 and CDR2 from the germline V gene are MDHEN and SYDVKM. The CDR3 nucleotides read TGTGCCAGCAGTTTTATCCTAGCGGGAGTCGAGCAGTACTTC. It is translated as CASSFILAGVEQYF.

This sequence joins TRBV19 and TRBJ1-5; D perhaps matches TRBD1 (5 bases). V was clipped by 3 bases and J by 8 bases, with 11 bases between them. The CDR3 sequence is 13 residues long. Germline V gives CDR1 LNHDA, CDR2 SQIVND (reference sequence). CDR3 DNA: TGTGCCAGTAGTATTGGGGGGTGGGAGCCCCAGCATTTT. It encodes CASSIGGWEPQHF.

The CDR3 reads CASSLEGTSGSYTQYF. The CDR3 coding sequence is TGCGCCAGCAGCTTGGAGGGGACTAGCGGGAGTTATACGCAGTATTTT. The chain joins TRBV5-1 to TRBJ2-3, with 14 positions matching TRBD2. The CDR3 covers 16 residues. V lost 0 bases and J lost 7; bases outside the gene matches: 4. Germline V CDR1 and CDR2: SGHRS, YFSETQ.

This chain uses TRBV20-1 with TRBJ2-5, with D perhaps TRBD2 (5 bases). The V end lost 7 bases, the J end lost 4 bases, and 10 bases lay between the germline ends. CDR1 and CDR2 from the germline V gene are DFQATT and SNEGSKA (reference sequence). The CDR3 has 11 residues. The CDR3 nucleotides are TGCAGTGTTGGGGAGATAGAGACCCAGTACTTC. Encoded protein: CSVGEIETQYF.

The chain has TRBV29-1 and TRBJ1-2; 7 nucleotides agree with TRBD1. V dropped 8 bases and J dropped 0; count of bases not matched to a gene: 9. The V gene's germline CDR1 is SQVTM and CDR2 ANQGSEA. CDR3 length: 14 amino acids. Here the CDR3 reads CSSSPGTANYGYTF. CDR3 in DNA: TGCAGCTCAAGTCCCGGGACAGCTAACTATGGCTACACCTTC.

This chain connects TRBV5-8 to TRBJ2-7, with 10 bases matching TRBD1. The V gene's germline CDR1 is SGHTS and CDR2 YDEGEE. V shed 3 bases, J shed 3 bases, and the junction held 3 bases outside the gene matches. CDR3 length: 14 amino acids. The CDR3 DNA reads as TGTGCCAGCAGCTCCCGGGACAGGGGCTACGAGCAGTACTTC. Translating gives CASSSRDRGYEQYF.

The V and J genes are TRBV18 and TRBJ2-4; 8 nucleotides line up with TRBD1. J was trimmed by 9 bases and V by 0 bases; bases with no gene match: 7. Germline-derived CDR1 and CDR2 are KGHSH and LQKENI. The CDR3 is 15 residues long. CDR3 in DNA: TGTGCCAGCTCACCACCGGCAGGGGGCCGTGGCATTCAGTACTTC. Translation gives CASSPPAGGRGIQYF.

The genes are TRBV4-1 and TRBJ1-5; 8 nucleotides agree with TRBD1. The junction had 5 bases not matched to a gene; V was cut back by 4 bases and J by 6 bases. The germline V gene encodes CDR1 MGHRA and CDR2 YSYEKL. The CDR3 totals 14 residues. The CDR3 protein is CASSPDRDSQPQHF. The CDR3 region has the DNA TGCGCCAGCAGCCCGGACAGGGATAGTCAGCCCCAGCATTTT.

This chain uses TRBV5-1 with TRBJ1-4, with TRBD1 identical over 9 bases. This CDR3 has 18 residues. Unmatched junction bases numbered 17, after V lost 4 bases and J lost 7 bases. Germline lookup yields CDR1 SGHRS and CDR2 YFSETQ. The CDR3 is CASSLSGGGVGQGEKLFF. For the CDR3, the DNA is TGCGCCAGCAGCCTATCTGGTGGTGGAGTGGGACAGGGTGAAAAACTGTTTTTT.